Listed here are 7 T cell receptor beta chains from one sample, sequenced in a study of cytomegalovirus exposure and HLA in healthy donors. The PCR contained 60 Vbeta and 13 Jbeta primers. Method: immunoSEQ multiplex PCR; TCRdb's copy keeps in-frame clones and lacks some. This sample has 270,000 or so clones, with 70% to 90% found just once. The sequenced material came from PBMCs. The source is a man aged 40-49 years in good health and CMV-seropositive.

This clone was observed a handful of times. The chain has TRBV28 and TRBJ1-1; D is possibly TRBD1 (6 bases). V was trimmed by 11 bases and J by 2 bases, leaving 18 bases between them. The CDR3 length is 14 residues. The germline gives CDR1 MDHEN, CDR2 SYDVKM. The CDR3 region is CAAPGGPANTEAFF. The CDR3 nucleotides are TGTGCCGCCCCGGGGGGGCCGGCCAACACTGAAGCTTTCTTT.

Of note for this clone: Additional DNA sequences in this sample encode the identical CDR3. The genes are TRBV19 and TRBJ1-2, with 8 nucleotides matching TRBD1. Germline V CDR1 and CDR2: LNHDA, SQIVND (reference sequence). This CDR3 has 12 amino acids. V shed 7 bases, J shed 8 bases, and the junction held 6 bases outside the gene matches. The CDR3 bases are TGTGCCAGTACTACAGGGGGAAACGGCTACACCTTC. It codes for CASTTGGNGYTF.

This chain connects TRBV7-2 to TRBJ1-2; 10 nucleotides agree with TRBD1. CDR1 SGHTA and CDR2 FQGNSA come from the germline V gene. The CDR3 is made up of 15 amino acids. After removal of 5 bases from V and 4 bases from J, the junction contained 7 bases not matched to a gene. The CDR3 nucleotides are TGTGCCAGCAGCGCGCCGGGACAGGGGATCTATGGCTACACCTTC. Translated, it gives CASSAPGQGIYGYTF.

The V and J genes are TRBV7-8 and TRBJ2-1; D is unclear. V lost 7 bases, J lost 8 bases, and 15 bases lay in between. This CDR3 has 13 amino acids. Germline-derived CDR1 and CDR2 are SGHVS and FQNEAQ. The CDR3, as DNA: TGTGCCAGCATAGTGCTAGATCGCGATGAGCAGTTCTTC. It is translated as CASIVLDRDEQFF.

V usage is TRBV11-1 and J usage is TRBJ2-7; 9 bases map to TRBD1. The CDR3 spans 15 residues. CDR1 and CDR2 from the germline V gene are SGHAT and FQDESV (reference sequence). J lost 1 base, V lost 5 bases, and 6 bases had no gene match. The CDR3, as DNA: TGTGCCAGCAGCAGACGGGGACAGGGTTCCTACGAGCAGTACTTC. Amino acid sequence: CASSRRGQGSYEQYF.

The rearrangement joins TRBV14 to TRBJ2-1; no clear D gene. The CDR3 runs to 11 residues. Germline V gives CDR1 SGHDN, CDR2 FVKESK. The germline V and J ends were trimmed by 2 bases and 8 bases, with 4 bases remaining between them. For the CDR3, the DNA is TGTGCCAGCAGCCAAACGGATGAGCAGTTCTTC. Residues: CASSQTDEQFF. Full variable domain (rest looked up from reference TRBV14 and TRBJ2-1): EAGVTQFPSHSVIEKGQTVTLRCDPISGHDNLYWYRRVMGKEIKFLLHFVKESKQDESGMPNNRFLAERTGGTYSTLKVQPAELEDSGVYFCASSQTDEQFFGPGTRLTVL.

This clone showed up just once. This sequence joins TRBV29-1 and TRBJ2-3; the match to TRBD2 covers 14 bases. Trimming removed 4 bases from V and 1 base from J; junction bases left unmatched: 7. This CDR3 contains 17 residues. From germline, CDR1 is SQVTM and CDR2 ANQGSEA. CDR3 residues: CSVVGGGLAGGTDTQYF. The CDR3 DNA is TGCAGCGTTGTGGGGGGGGGACTAGCGGGAGGCACAGATACGCAGTATTTT.